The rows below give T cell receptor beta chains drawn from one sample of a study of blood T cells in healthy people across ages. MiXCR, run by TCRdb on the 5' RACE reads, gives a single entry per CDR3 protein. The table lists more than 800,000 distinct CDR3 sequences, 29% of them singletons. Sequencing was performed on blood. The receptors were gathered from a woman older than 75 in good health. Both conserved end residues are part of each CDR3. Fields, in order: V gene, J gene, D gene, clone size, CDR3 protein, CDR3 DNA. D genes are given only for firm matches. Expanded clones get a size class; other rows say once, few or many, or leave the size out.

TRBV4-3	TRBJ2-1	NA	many	CASSQDWRAFTYNEQFF	TGCGCCAGCAGCCAAGATTGGAGGGCTTTCACCTACAATGAGCAGTTCTTC
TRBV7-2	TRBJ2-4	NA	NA	CASSPYPGEGIDKNIQYF	TGTGCCAGCAGCCCATATCCTGGCGAGGGCATTGACAAAAACATTCAGTACTTC
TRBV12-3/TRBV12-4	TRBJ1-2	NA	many	CASSARSGGYTF	TGTGCCAGCAGCGCGAGGAGCGGGGGCTACACCTTC
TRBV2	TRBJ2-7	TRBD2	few	CAGGSFYEQYF	TGTGCAGGCGGGAGTTTCTACGAGCAGTACTTC
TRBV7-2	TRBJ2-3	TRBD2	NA	CASSLVTSADTQYF	TGTGCCAGCAGCTTAGTAACTAGCGCAGATACGCAGTATTTT
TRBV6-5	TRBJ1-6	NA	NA	CASSLDSLGSPLHF	TGTGCCAGCAGTCTGGACAGCCTAGGTTCACCCCTCCACTTT
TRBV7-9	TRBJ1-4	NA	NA	CASSLGGIGEKLFF	TGTGCCAGCAGCTTAGGTGGGATAGGGGAAAAACTGTTTTTT
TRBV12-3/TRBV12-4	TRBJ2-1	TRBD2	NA	CASSLGGGGDYNEQFF	TGTGCCAGCAGTTTGGGCGGGGGTGGGGACTACAATGAGCAGTTCTTC
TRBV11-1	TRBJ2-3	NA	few	CASSLDTGDTQYF	TGTGCCAGCAGCTTAGACACGGGAGATACGCAGTATTTT
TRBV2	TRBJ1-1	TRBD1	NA	CASNRQGLNTEAFF	TGTGCCAGCAACAGACAGGGGCTAAACACTGAAGCTTTCTTT
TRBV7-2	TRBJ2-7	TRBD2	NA	CASGGTSGVWNEQYF	TGTGCCAGCGGCGGGACTAGCGGGGTTTGGAATGAGCAGTACTTC
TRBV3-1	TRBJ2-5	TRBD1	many	CASSQRGSGGLETQYF	TGTGCCAGCAGCCAGAGGGGGTCAGGGGGTTTGGAGACCCAGTACTTC
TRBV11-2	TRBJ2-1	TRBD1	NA	CASSLARGQRDEQFF	TGTGCCAGCAGCTTAGCGAGGGGGCAAAGGGACGAGCAGTTCTTC
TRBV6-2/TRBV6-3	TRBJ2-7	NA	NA	CASSYRRRSPYNEQYF	TGTGCCAGCAGTTATAGACGGCGTAGCCCCTACAATGAGCAGTACTTC
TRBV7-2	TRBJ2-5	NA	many	CASSLGGTTRKTQYF	TGTGCCAGCAGCTTAGGGGGCACGACTAGAAAGACCCAGTACTTC
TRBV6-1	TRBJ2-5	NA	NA	CASSPLSVQETQYF	TGTGCCAGCAGTCCCCTTTCAGTCCAAGAGACCCAGTACTTC
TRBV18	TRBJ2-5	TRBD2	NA	CASSTIAGGRGETQYF	TGTGCCAGCTCTACGATAGCGGGGGGGCGTGGAGAGACCCAGTACTTC
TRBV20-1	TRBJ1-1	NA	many	CSASLNTEAFF	TGCAGTGCTAGCCTGAACACTGAAGCTTTCTTT
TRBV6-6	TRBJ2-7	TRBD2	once	CASRQTSGGFDEQYF	TGTGCCAGCAGACAGACTAGCGGGGGTTTCGACGAGCAGTACTTC
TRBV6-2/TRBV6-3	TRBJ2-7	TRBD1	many	CASSYLQGATYEQYF	TGTGCCAGCAGTTACTTGCAGGGGGCTACCTACGAGCAGTACTTC
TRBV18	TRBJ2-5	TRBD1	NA	CAGSPPRTGGQETQYF	TGTGCCGGCTCACCACCAAGGACAGGGGGCCAAGAGACCCAGTACTTC
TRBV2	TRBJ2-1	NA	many	CASSEVILSSYNEQFF	TGTGCCAGCAGTGAAGTGATTCTATCCTCCTACAATGAGCAGTTCTTC
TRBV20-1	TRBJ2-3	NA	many	CSAIRGDTQYF	TGCAGTGCCATCAGGGGAGATACGCAGTATTTT
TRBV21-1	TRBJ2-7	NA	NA	CASRRGRQSYEQYF	TGTGCCAGTAGGAGGGGTCGGCAGTCGTACGAGCAGTACTTC
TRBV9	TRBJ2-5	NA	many	CASSVGSQYQETQYF	TGTGCCAGCAGCGTAGGTTCACAGTACCAAGAGACCCAGTACTTC
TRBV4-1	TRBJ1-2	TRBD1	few	CASSPFILKITGGDGYTF	TGCGCCAGCAGCCCATTTATATTGAAAATTACAGGGGGTGATGGCTACACCTTC
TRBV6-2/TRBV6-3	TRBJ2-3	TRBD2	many	CASRTSGGALDTQYF	TGTGCCAGCAGGACTAGCGGGGGGGCCTTAGATACGCAGTATTTT
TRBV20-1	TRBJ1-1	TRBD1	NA	CSASNRDRGTTEAFF	TGCAGTGCTAGTAATAGGGACAGGGGGACCACTGAAGCTTTCTTT
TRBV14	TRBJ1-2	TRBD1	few	CASSPLGTETYGYTF	TGTGCCAGCAGCCCCCTAGGGACAGAGACCTATGGCTACACCTTC
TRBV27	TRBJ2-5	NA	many	CASSLGPFQETQYF	TGTGCCAGCAGTTTGGGACCGTTCCAAGAGACCCAGTACTTC
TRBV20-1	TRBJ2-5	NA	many	CSARLQGGTQYF	TGCAGTGCTAGACTCCAAGGAGGGACCCAGTACTTC
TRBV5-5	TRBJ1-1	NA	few	CASSERTGNTEAFF	TGTGCCAGCAGCGAGAGGACGGGGAACACTGAAGCTTTCTTT
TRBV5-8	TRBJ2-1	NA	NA	CASSLEVGRWSEQFF	TGTGCCAGCAGCTTGGAGGTGGGACGGTGGAGTGAGCAGTTCTTC
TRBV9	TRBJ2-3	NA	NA	CASSVTGANPTDTQYF	TGTGCCAGCAGCGTGACGGGAGCAAATCCCACAGATACGCAGTATTTT
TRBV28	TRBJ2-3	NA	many	CASSLQDYSTDTQYF	TGTGCCAGCAGTTTACAGGATTATAGCACAGATACGCAGTATTTT
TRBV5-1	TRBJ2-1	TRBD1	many	CASSWGQGAGNEQFF	TGCGCCAGCAGCTGGGGACAGGGGGCTGGTAATGAGCAGTTCTTC
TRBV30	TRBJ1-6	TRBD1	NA	CAWRDRGESPPHF	TGTGCCTGGAGGGACAGGGGCGAGTCACCCCCCCACTTT
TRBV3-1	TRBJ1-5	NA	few	CASSPRTYNQPQHF	TGTGCCAGCAGCCCAAGGACTTATAATCAGCCCCAGCATTTT
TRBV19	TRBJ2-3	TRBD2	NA	CASSLLAGGLNTQYF	TGTGCCAGTAGCCTTCTAGCGGGGGGGCTAAATACGCAGTATTTT
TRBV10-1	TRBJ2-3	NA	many	CASSESAPLRPTDTQYF	TGCGCCAGCAGTGAATCTGCCCCATTACGACCCACAGATACGCAGTATTTT
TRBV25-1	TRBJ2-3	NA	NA	CASSGGGSTDTQYF	TGTGCCAGCAGTGGTGGAGGGAGCACAGATACGCAGTATTTT
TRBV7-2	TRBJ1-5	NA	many	CASSPERAGNQPQHF	TGTGCCAGCAGCCCCGAGAGGGCGGGCAATCAGCCCCAGCATTTT
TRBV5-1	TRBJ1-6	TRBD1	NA	CASRSRQGFDSPLHF	TGCGCCAGCAGGTCACGACAGGGGTTCGATTCACCCCTCCACTTT